Each of the 13 T cell receptor beta chains below was sequenced from the same sample in a study of PD-1 blockade in classical Hodgkin lymphoma. Sequencing used immunoSEQ multiplex PCR; TCRdb keeps in-frame clones, though not all of them. The table includes over 50,000 clones, roughly 87% detected once. Noted time point: cycle 4 day 1 (C4D1), after less than seven weeks of nivolumab. Autologous stem cell transplantation was followed by relapse in every patient, and brentuximab vedotin exposure varied. The source was peripheral blood mononuclear cells (PBMCs), collected before the fourth cycle of nivolumab. These receptors were obtained from a human donor with classical Hodgkin lymphoma.

This chain joins TRBV5-1 and TRBJ1-6; 7 bases match TRBD1. V shed 0 bases, J shed 6 bases, and the junction held 0 bases outside the gene matches. This CDR3 has 14 residues. Germline V gene data show CDR1 as SGHRS and CDR2 as YFSETQ. CDR3 in amino acids: CASSLGQGNSPLHF. The DNA for the CDR3 is TGCGCCAGCAGCTTGGGACAGGGTAATTCACCCCTCCACTTT. Based on the CDR3 plus reference TRBV5-1 and TRBJ1-6, the full variable domain is KAGVTQTPRYLIKTRGQQVTLSCSPISGHRSVSWYQQTPGQGLQFLFEYFSETQRNKGNFPGRFSGRQFSNSRSEMNVSTLELGDSALYLCASSLGQGNSPLHFGNGTRLTVT.

The chain combines TRBV19 with TRBJ1-5; the D gene is possibly TRBD1 (5 bases). Per germline, CDR1 LNHDA and CDR2 SQIVND (reference sequence). The CDR3 loop spans 15 amino acids. V lost 1 base, J lost 2 bases, and 9 bases lay in between. Here the CDR3 reads CASSIGGIGNQPQHF. Written as DNA, the CDR3 is TGTGCCAGTAGTATAGGGGGGATTGGCAATCAGCCCCAGCATTTT.

The chain is built from TRBV19 and TRBJ1-1, with D tentatively TRBD1 (5 bases). There are 18 residues in the CDR3. The germline V gene has CDR1 LNHDA and CDR2 SQIVND (reference sequence). Trimming took 5 bases from V and 0 from J, leaving 22 bases between them. The CDR3 nucleotides read TGTGCCAGTAGTCTAGCGGTGGCGGGGGTTTCCATGAACACTGAAGCTTTCTTT. Translating gives CASSLAVAGVSMNTEAFF.

Points on this clone: Different DNA sequences within this sample yield the same CDR3. This chain uses TRBV5-1 with TRBJ1-1; D ambiguous. CDR3 size: 13 residues. CDR1 is SGHRS and CDR2 is YFSETQ in the germline V gene. V lost 0 bases, J lost 1 base, and 4 bases lay in between. The CDR3 loop reads CASSLVPNTEAFF. Written as DNA, the CDR3 is TGCGCCAGCAGCTTGGTCCCGAACACTGAAGCTTTCTTT.

This chain connects TRBV7-9 to TRBJ1-1, with a weak D call TRBD1 (5 bases). Trimming cost V 2 bases and J 1 base, with 14 bases left between them. CDR3 length: 16 amino acids. Looked up from germline, CDR1 is SEHNR and CDR2 is FQNEAQ (reference sequence). The CDR3 sequence is CASSLNRQGPNTEAFF. CDR3 nucleotides: TGTGCCAGCAGCTTAAATCGGCAGGGTCCGAACACTGAAGCTTTCTTT.

The genes are TRBV5-1 and TRBJ2-2, with D possibly being TRBD1 (6 bases). The CDR3 has 14 residues. Germline lookup yields CDR1 SGHRS and CDR2 YFSETQ. Trimming pared 4 bases from V and 1 base from J, leaving 8 bases between. The CDR3 reads CASSTTGNTGELFF. DNA of the CDR3: TGCGCCAGCAGCACGACAGGGAACACCGGGGAGCTGTTTTTT.

The chain has TRBV6-6 and TRBJ1-1; 10 bases line up with TRBD1. This CDR3 is 15 amino acids long. Germline V CDR1 and CDR2: MNHNY, SVGAGI (reference sequence). V was clipped by 9 bases and J by 4 bases; unmatched bases: 11. In DNA, the CDR3 is TGTGCCAGTATTCCGGGACAGGGGCCTTCCACTGAAGCTTTCTTT. It specifies CASIPGQGPSTEAFF.

The V call is TRBV6-1, the J call TRBJ1-5; weak D call: TRBD1 (5 bases). The CDR3 is made up of 16 amino acids. Germline CDR1 is MNHNS and CDR2 is SASEGT. Between the trimmed V and J ends, which lost 1 base and 3 bases, there was a span of 13 bases. The CDR3 sequence is CASSEDYGRANQPQHF. The CDR3 nucleotides read TGTGCCAGCAGTGAAGATTATGGCAGGGCCAATCAGCCCCAGCATTTT.

CDR3 loop: CASRTGNYEQYF. CDR3 bases: TGTGCCAGTAGGACAGGGAACTACGAGCAGTACTTC. This sequence joins TRBV19 and TRBJ2-7, with TRBD1 matching 7 bases. This CDR3 region has 12 residues. Looked up from germline, CDR1 is LNHDA and CDR2 is SQIVND (reference sequence). The V gene end was trimmed by 6 bases and the J gene end by 3 bases; junction bases not matched to a gene: 2. Supplemented by reference TRBV19 and TRBJ2-7, the full variable domain reads DGGITQSPKYLFRKEGQNVTLSCEQNLNHDAMYWYRQDPGQGLRLIYYSQIVNDFQKGDIAEGYSVSREKKESFPLTVTSAQKNPTAFYLCASRTGNYEQYFGPGTRLTVT.

The V gene is TRBV5-1, the J gene TRBJ1-1; the D is unclear. Germline CDR1 is SGHRS and CDR2 is YFSETQ. V lost 3 bases and J lost 1, with 7 bases in between. The CDR3 extends over 13 amino acids. The CDR3 loop is CASSSQQNTEAFF. The CDR3 DNA is TGCGCCAGCAGCTCTCAGCAGAACACTGAAGCTTTCTTT.

This chain links TRBV5-1 with TRBJ2-3; TRBD1 or TRBD2 may be the D gene (5 bases each). Germline V gives CDR1 SGHRS, CDR2 YFSETQ. V gave up 4 bases and J gave up 2 bases, with 8 bases separating them. This CDR3 comprises 13 residues. In nucleotides, the CDR3 is TGCGCCAGCAGCAGGGACCCCACAGATACGCAGTATTTT. This translates into CASSRDPTDTQYF.

This clone was detected only once. The chain combines TRBV7-6 with TRBJ2-7; 11 bases fit TRBD2. After removal of 3 bases from V and 6 bases from J, the junction contained 13 bases not matched to a gene. CDR1 is SGHVS and CDR2 is FNYEAQ in the germline V gene. The CDR3 is made up of 17 amino acids. As DNA, the CDR3 is TGTGCCAGCAGCTTCGTTGTATCTTGGGGACTAGCGGCCGAGCAGTACTTC. This translates into CASSFVVSWGLAAEQYF.

This sequence joins TRBV7-6 and TRBJ2-7; D is tentatively TRBD1 or TRBD2 (7 bases each). The CDR3 totals 16 residues. V was trimmed by 2 bases and J by 1 base, leaving 15 bases between them. CDR1 is SGHVS, CDR2 FNYEAQ, per germline. Here the CDR3 reads CASSLMGQGGSYEQYF. In DNA form, the CDR3 reads TGTGCCAGCAGCTTAATGGGTCAGGGGGGGTCCTACGAGCAGTACTTC.